The clone carrying this T cell receptor beta chain was seen only a few times. These data belong to a study of T cells in Graves' hyperthyroidism and ophthalmopathy. Amplification yielded TCR beta CDR3 regions, with RNA transcripts as the source. HTBI primers were employed in a first-round RT-PCR of the TCR CDR3. In TCRdb, the multiplex PCR reads were re-called with MiXCR into one record per CDR3 protein. The sample has some 490,000 distinct CDR3 sequences, approximately 22% seen once; the top ten hold 49%. V gave up 0 bases and J gave up 4 bases, with 9 bases separating them. Germline V gene data show CDR1 as LGHDT and CDR2 as YNNKEL (reference sequence). CDR3 length: 14 residues.

The sample was blood. The TCR originated in an older woman with Graves' ophthalmopathy. The chain links TRBV3-1 to TRBJ1-1; unclear D gene. The CDR3 region is CASSQDLPLTEAFF. The CDR3 DNA sequence: TGTGCCAGCAGCCAAGATCTGCCCCTCACTGAAGCTTTCTTT.